Below are 11 T cell receptor beta chains sequenced from a single sample in a study of T cells after yellow fever vaccination. TCRdb fed the 5' RACE reads into MiXCR, producing one record per CDR3 protein. This sample carries over 65,000 distinct CDR3 sequences, roughly 14% of them seen once, and the ten largest clones take 20% to 25%. The sequencing here drew on CD8+ T cells not binding an NS4B(214-222) dextramer, sorted from PBMCs, taken roughly 20 days after the first yellow fever vaccination. All receptors derive from a young man who received the YFV17D yellow fever vaccine.

This chain connects TRBV20-1 to TRBJ1-4; D is undetermined. With 3 bases removed from V and 8 bases from J, the gap between germline ends came to 10 bases. Germline values: CDR1 DFQATT, CDR2 SNEGSKA (reference sequence). CDR3 length: 12 amino acids. CDR3: CSASWRREKLFF. The CDR3, as DNA: TGCAGTGCTAGCTGGCGGAGGGAAAAACTGTTTTTT.

This clonotype was seen many times. This chain connects TRBV20-1 to TRBJ2-3; D may correspond to TRBD1 or TRBD2 (6 bases each). From germline, CDR1 is DFQATT and CDR2 SNEGSKA (reference sequence). CDR3 length equals 16 residues. Trimming stripped 1 base from V and 6 bases from J, with 20 bases between. The CDR3 region has the DNA TGCAGTGCTAGAGTGGCCCGGGGGCGACCCTTCGATACGCAGTATTTT. Translating it yields CSARVARGRPFDTQYF.

The chain couples TRBV7-6 to TRBJ2-1, with D perhaps matching TRBD2 (6 bases). The CDR3 contains 12 residues. Looked up from germline, CDR1 is SGHVS and CDR2 is FNYEAQ. V was trimmed by 5 bases and J by 8 bases, leaving 10 bases between them. CDR3: CASSAGRDEQFF. CDR3 sequence (DNA): TGTGCCAGCAGCGCGGGACGGGATGAGCAGTTCTTC.

The CDR3 region has the DNA TGTGCCAGCAGTTCCCTCGTGCTAGCGGGTTCCGAGGGGCAGTTCTTC. Protein sequence: CASSSLVLAGSEGQFF. This chain uses TRBV12-3 or TRBV12-4 with TRBJ2-1, with TRBD2 matching over 8 bases. V gave up 4 bases and J gave up 12 bases; unmatched junction bases: 17. The CDR3 totals 16 residues.

This clonotype occurred a few times. The gene calls are TRBV6-2 or TRBV6-3 and TRBJ1-5, with D unresolved. V was clipped by 0 bases and J by 8 bases, with 11 bases between them. CDR3 length: 14 residues. CDR1 is MNHEY, CDR2 SVGEGT, per germline. CDR3 sequence reads: CASSYSEYVKPQHF. The CDR3 DNA reads TGTGCCAGCAGTTACTCGGAGTACGTGAAGCCCCAGCATTTT.

The chain recombines TRBV7-9 with TRBJ2-7; D is uncertain. Looked up from germline, CDR1 is SEHNR and CDR2 is FQNEAQ (reference sequence). V lost 8 bases to trimming and J lost 4 bases, with 3 bases between them. CDR3 length: 9 residues. This CDR3 reads CASQYEQYV. Here the CDR3 DNA reads TGTGCCAGCCAATACGAGCAGTACGTC.

The chain is built from TRBV7-8 and TRBJ2-2; TRBD1 matches 9 bases. The CDR3 is made up of 17 amino acids. V shed 4 bases, J shed 0 bases, and the junction held 6 bases outside the gene matches. CDR1 is SGHVS, CDR2 FQNEAQ, per germline. CDR3 DNA: TGTGCCAGCAGCTACCCGGACAGGGGTGCGAACACCGGGGAGCTGTTTTTT. It yields the protein CASSYPDRGANTGELFF.

This clonotype has just a few counts. The rearrangement uses TRBV4-1 and TRBJ1-1, with unresolved D. This CDR3 is built from 16 residues. The germline CDR1 and CDR2 sequences are MGHRA and YSYEKL. Trimming stripped 0 bases from V and 1 base from J, with 12 bases between. The CDR3 nucleotides read TGCGCCAGCAGCCAAGATTGGGTAGCGGAGAACACTGAAGCTTTCTTT. Translated: CASSQDWVAENTEAFF.

J is TRBJ1-1 and V is TRBV20-1; D unclear. The V gene's germline CDR1 is DFQATT and CDR2 SNEGSKA (reference sequence). The CDR3 length is 12 residues. Trimming took 1 base from V and 8 from J, leaving 11 bases between them. The CDR3 DNA reads as TGCAGTGCTAGAGGGACGGCCGGGGAAGCTTTCTTT. It specifies CSARGTAGEAFF.

The chain carries TRBV6-2 or TRBV6-3 and TRBJ2-2, with 8 nucleotides matching TRBD2. This CDR3 is 16 amino acids long. Germline CDR1 reads MNHEY; CDR2 reads SVGEGT. Trimming took 8 bases from V and 6 from J; bases not matched to a gene: 14. Here the CDR3 reads CASLDLGGAKAGELFF. CDR3 DNA: TGTGCCAGCCTCGACCTCGGGGGGGCCAAGGCCGGGGAGCTGTTTTTT.

The chain combines TRBV3-1 with TRBJ2-2; TRBD1 matches at 8 bases. The CDR3 length is 15 residues. The V segment lost 4 bases and the J segment 8 bases; nucleotides outside the gene matches: 9. CDR1 is LGHDT, CDR2 YNNKEL, per germline (reference sequence). The CDR3 loop reads CASSPRTGRGGELFF. Written as DNA, the CDR3 is TGTGCCAGCAGCCCGCGGACAGGGCGTGGGGGGGAGCTGTTTTTT.